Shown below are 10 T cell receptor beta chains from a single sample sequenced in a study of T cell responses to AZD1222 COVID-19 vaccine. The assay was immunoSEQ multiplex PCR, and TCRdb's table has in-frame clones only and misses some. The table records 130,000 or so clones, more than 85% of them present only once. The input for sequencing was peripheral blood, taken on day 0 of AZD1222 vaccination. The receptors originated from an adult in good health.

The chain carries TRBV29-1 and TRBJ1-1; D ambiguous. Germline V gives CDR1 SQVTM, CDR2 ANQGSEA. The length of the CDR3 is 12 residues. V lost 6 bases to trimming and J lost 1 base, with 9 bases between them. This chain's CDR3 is CSVSHRNTEAFF. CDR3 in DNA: TGCAGCGTCAGCCACAGGAACACTGAAGCTTTCTTT.

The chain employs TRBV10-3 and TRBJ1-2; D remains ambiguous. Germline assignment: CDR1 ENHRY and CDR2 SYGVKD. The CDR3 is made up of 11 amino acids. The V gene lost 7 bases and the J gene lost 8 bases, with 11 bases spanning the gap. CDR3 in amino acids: CAITGDSGYTF. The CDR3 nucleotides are TGTGCCATCACCGGGGATTCAGGCTACACCTTC.

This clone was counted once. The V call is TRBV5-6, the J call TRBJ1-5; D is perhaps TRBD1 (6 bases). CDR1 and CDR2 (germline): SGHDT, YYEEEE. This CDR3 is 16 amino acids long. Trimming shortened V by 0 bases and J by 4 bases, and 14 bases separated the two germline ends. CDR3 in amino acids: CASSLAGGARNQPQHF. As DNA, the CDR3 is TGTGCCAGCAGCTTGGCGGGGGGCGCCCGGAATCAGCCCCAGCATTTT.

As DNA, the CDR3 is TGTGCCAGCAGTGATCCCAGGGGAAGAAGTCGGGCTAATGAAAAACTGTTTTTT. This encodes CASSDPRGRSRANEKLFF. This chain uses TRBV6-1 with TRBJ1-4, with D perhaps matching TRBD1 (6 bases). The CDR3 extends over 18 amino acids. V was trimmed by 3 bases and J by 3 bases, leaving 20 bases between them. Germline V gene data show CDR1 as MNHNS and CDR2 as SASEGT.

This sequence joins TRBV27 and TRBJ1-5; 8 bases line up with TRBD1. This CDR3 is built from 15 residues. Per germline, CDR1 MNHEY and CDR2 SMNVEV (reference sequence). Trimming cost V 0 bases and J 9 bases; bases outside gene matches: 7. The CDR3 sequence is CASSLSDRAGGPQHF. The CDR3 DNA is TGTGCCAGCAGTTTATCGGACAGGGCCGGCGGGCCCCAGCATTTT.

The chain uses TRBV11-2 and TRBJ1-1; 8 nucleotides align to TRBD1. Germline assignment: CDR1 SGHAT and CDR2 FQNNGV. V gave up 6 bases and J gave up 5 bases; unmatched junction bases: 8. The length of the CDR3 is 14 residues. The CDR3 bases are TGTGCCAGCAGTTCGGACAGGGCGGGAACTGAAGCTTTCTTT. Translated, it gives CASSSDRAGTEAFF.

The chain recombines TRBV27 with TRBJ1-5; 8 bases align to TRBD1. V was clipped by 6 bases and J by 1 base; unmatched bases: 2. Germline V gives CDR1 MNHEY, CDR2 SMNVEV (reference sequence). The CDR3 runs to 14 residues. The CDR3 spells CASRRQGSNQPQHF. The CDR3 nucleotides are TGTGCCAGCAGGCGACAGGGGAGCAATCAGCCCCAGCATTTT.

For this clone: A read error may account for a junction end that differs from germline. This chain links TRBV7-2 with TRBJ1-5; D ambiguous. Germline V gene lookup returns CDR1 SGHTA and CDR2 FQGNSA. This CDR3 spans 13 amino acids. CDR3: CASNLLTGQPQHF. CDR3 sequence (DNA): TGTGCCAGCAACTTATTAACGGGGCAGCCCCAGCATTTT.

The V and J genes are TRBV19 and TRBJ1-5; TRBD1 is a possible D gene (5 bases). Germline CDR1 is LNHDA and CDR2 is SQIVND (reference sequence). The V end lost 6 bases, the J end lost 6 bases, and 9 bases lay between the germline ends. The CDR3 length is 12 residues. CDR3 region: CASSGTSQPQHF. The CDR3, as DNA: TGTGCCAGTAGCGGGACCTCTCAGCCCCAGCATTTT.

The CDR3 protein is CASSYVYEQYF. The CDR3, as DNA: TGTGCCAGCAGTTACGTCTACGAGCAGTACTTC. V and J are TRBV6-6 and TRBJ2-7; no clear D. This CDR3 comprises 11 residues. V was cut by 2 bases and J by 3 bases, with 2 bases left in between. Germline V gene sequence: CDR1 MNHNY, CDR2 SVGAGI (reference sequence).